These T cell receptor beta chains were read from a single sample in a study of blood T cell repertoires in COVID-19. The data were produced by immunoSEQ multiplex PCR, yet TCRdb's version contains in-frame clones alone and is incomplete. There are about 69,000 clones in the sample; 82% occur only once, and 25% to 30% lies in the top ten. Input material: peripheral blood. The receptors were gathered from a human donor in a cohort sampled during active COVID-19. The CDR3 runs from the conserved cysteine through the conserved F or W. The order of the fields is J gene, clone size, V gene, D gene, CDR3 DNA, CDR3 protein. A D gene is named only where the DNA matches it firmly. Not every row has a clone size; where given, it reads once, few, many or a size class.

J: TRBJ2-1
size: NA
V: TRBV28
D: NA
DNA: TGTGCCAGCAGTTTGAACAACAGCCCCTACAATGAGCAGTTCTTC
CDR3: CASSLNNSPYNEQFF

J: TRBJ1-6
size: NA
V: TRBV7-8
D: NA
DNA: TGTGCCAGCAGCACCATGACAGGTTATAATTCACCCCTCCACTTT
CDR3: CASSTMTGYNSPLHF

J: TRBJ2-2
size: NA
V: TRBV24-1
D: TRBD1
DNA: TGTGCCACCAGGCCGACAGGGGGTGGGACCGGGGAGCTGTTTTTT
CDR3: CATRPTGGGTGELFF

J: TRBJ1-1
size: NA
V: TRBV25-1
D: TRBD1
DNA: TGTGCCAGCAGGGCGACAGGGGGAAGGACTGAAGCTTTCTTT
CDR3: CASRATGGRTEAFF

J: TRBJ1-1
size: NA
V: TRBV10-3
D: NA
DNA: TGTGCCATCAGTGAGTCGCGGGAGTCTGAAGCTTTCTTT
CDR3: CAISESRESEAFF

J: TRBJ1-1
size: NA
V: TRBV12-3/TRBV12-4
D: NA
DNA: TGTGCCAGCAGCTATGGCCGGGGCACTGAAGCTTTCTTT
CDR3: CASSYGRGTEAFF

J: TRBJ1-4
size: NA
V: TRBV2
D: TRBD1
DNA: TGTGCCGCGACACGGGACAGGGATGAAAAACTGTTTTTT
CDR3: CAATRDRDEKLFF

J: TRBJ1-6
size: NA
V: TRBV7-8
D: TRBD1
DNA: TGTGCCAGCAGCCCCCTGACAGGGGGGAATTCACCCCTCCACTTT
CDR3: CASSPLTGGNSPLHF

J: TRBJ1-1
size: NA
V: TRBV5-1
D: NA
DNA: TGCGCCAGCAGCCAAGACAGCATGAACACTGAAGCTTTCTTT
CDR3: CASSQDSMNTEAFF

J: TRBJ1-6
size: NA
V: TRBV27
D: TRBD1
DNA: TGTGCCAGCAGTTCGTCGACAGGGGACTCCTATAATTCACCCCTCCACTTT
CDR3: CASSSSTGDSYNSPLHF

J: TRBJ2-3
size: NA
V: TRBV29-1
D: NA
DNA: TGCAGCGTTCAGCCAGGGTGGACAACAGATACGCAGTATTTT
CDR3: CSVQPGWTTDTQYF

J: TRBJ2-1
size: NA
V: TRBV6-2/TRBV6-3
D: NA
DNA: TGTGCCAGCAGCCGCGCGCTAGCGATTTACAATGAGCAGTTCTTC
CDR3: CASSRALAIYNEQFF

J: TRBJ1-1
size: few
V: TRBV19
D: TRBD1
DNA: TGTGCCAGTATCCCCCGACAGGGCTTAGTGGCTTTCTTT
CDR3: CASIPRQGLVAFF

J: TRBJ1-2
size: few
V: TRBV6-6
D: NA
DNA: TGTGCCAGCAGTCCCACAGGGCTTGATGGCTACACCTTC
CDR3: CASSPTGLDGYTF

J: TRBJ2-1
size: NA
V: TRBV10-1
D: TRBD1
DNA: TGCGCCAGCAGTGGGTCCTGGGGACAGGGCTCCTACAATGAGCAGTTCTTC
CDR3: CASSGSWGQGSYNEQFF

J: TRBJ2-5
size: NA
V: TRBV23-1
D: NA
DNA: TGCGCCAGCAGTCAATCGAGGGAGGAGACCCAGTACTTC
CDR3: CASSQSREETQYF

J: TRBJ2-3
size: NA
V: TRBV5-4
D: NA
DNA: TGTGCCAGCCAGTTGAACGCCGATACGCAGTATTTT
CDR3: CASQLNADTQYF

J: TRBJ2-3
size: NA
V: TRBV5-4
D: TRBD2
DNA: TGTGCCAGCAGCTCCCCCCTAGCGGGGGTTCAAGATACGCAGTATTTT
CDR3: CASSSPLAGVQDTQYF

J: TRBJ1-2
size: once
V: TRBV4-1
D: NA
DNA: TGCGCCAGCAGCCAAGGGGCAGGCCGGCGTGATGGCTACACCTTC
CDR3: CASSQGAGRRDGYTF

J: TRBJ2-5
size: NA
V: TRBV5-1
D: NA
DNA: TGCGCCAGCAGCGGGCAGGGGGAGACCCAGTACTTC
CDR3: CASSGQGETQYF

J: TRBJ2-1
size: NA
V: TRBV19
D: TRBD2
DNA: TGTGCCAGTAGTAGTCTAGCGGACCACAATGAGCAGTTCTTC
CDR3: CASSSLADHNEQFF

J: TRBJ2-7
size: NA
V: TRBV5-5
D: TRBD2
DNA: TGTGCCAGCAGCTTGGGGGAGGGCAGGGAGCCCAACTCTCTCGAGCAGTACTTC
CDR3: CASSLGEGREPNSLEQYF

J: TRBJ2-6
size: once
V: TRBV11-2
D: NA
DNA: TGTGCCAGCAGCTTATTCCAGGTCTCTGGGGCCAACGTCCTGACTTTC
CDR3: CASSLFQVSGANVLTF

J: TRBJ2-3
size: NA
V: TRBV19
D: TRBD2
DNA: TGTGCCAGTAGTCCCTGGGGGACTAGCGGGGGGTCCACAGATACGCAGTATTTT
CDR3: CASSPWGTSGGSTDTQYF

J: TRBJ2-1
size: NA
V: TRBV6-5
D: NA
DNA: TGTGCCAGCCGCGACAGTAGCTCCTACAATGAGCAGTTCTTC
CDR3: CASRDSSSYNEQFF

J: TRBJ2-1
size: NA
V: TRBV5-8
D: TRBD1
DNA: TGTGCCAGCAGCTGGGGACAGGGGGACAATGAGCAGTTCTTC
CDR3: CASSWGQGDNEQFF

J: TRBJ1-1
size: once
V: TRBV7-3
D: NA
DNA: TGTGCCAGCAGCTTAATGAGTTACACTGAAGCTTTCTTT
CDR3: CASSLMSYTEAFF

J: TRBJ2-1
size: NA
V: TRBV2
D: TRBD2
DNA: TGTGCCAGCAGTCACCCCGTCGGAACTAGCGGGGGTTACAATGAGCAGTTCTTC
CDR3: CASSHPVGTSGGYNEQFF

J: TRBJ1-1
size: NA
V: TRBV5-1
D: NA
DNA: TGCGCCAGCAGCTTGGGGGGCGTGAACACTGAAGCTTTCTTT
CDR3: CASSLGGVNTEAFF

J: TRBJ1-2
size: NA
V: TRBV19
D: NA
DNA: TGTGCCAGTAGTATGGGGGACATGCTCCACTATGGCTACACCTTC
CDR3: CASSMGDMLHYGYTF

J: TRBJ2-1
size: NA
V: TRBV5-1
D: NA
DNA: TGCGCCAGCGCTACGGAACGTCCTAGCTTATCCAATGAGCAGTTCTTC
CDR3: CASATERPSLSNEQFF

J: TRBJ2-1
size: NA
V: TRBV15
D: NA
DNA: TGTGCCACCAGCTTAATCGGACAGTACAATGAGCAGTTCTTC
CDR3: CATSLIGQYNEQFF

J: TRBJ1-4
size: NA
V: TRBV2
D: NA
DNA: TGTGCCAGCAGGGCCGGAGGGGCGGGTAATGAAAAACTGTTTTTT
CDR3: CASRAGGAGNEKLFF

J: TRBJ2-7
size: NA
V: TRBV27
D: NA
DNA: TGTGCCAGCAGTTTAACCCCAGGGGCCTACGAGCAGTACTTC
CDR3: CASSLTPGAYEQYF

J: TRBJ1-2
size: few
V: TRBV7-9
D: NA
DNA: TGTGCCAGCAGCAGACTGTCCGGTGGCTACACCTTC
CDR3: CASSRLSGGYTF

J: TRBJ2-2
size: NA
V: TRBV19
D: NA
DNA: TGTGCCAGTAGTCTCCGTTGGGCTACCGGGGAGCTGTTTTTT
CDR3: CASSLRWATGELFF

J: TRBJ2-7
size: NA
V: TRBV4-2
D: TRBD1
DNA: TGTGCCAGCAGCCAAGAAATGGGGACAGTCTCCTACGAGCAGTACTTC
CDR3: CASSQEMGTVSYEQYF

J: TRBJ2-7
size: NA
V: TRBV6-5
D: NA
DNA: TGTGCCAGCAGGATTGGGGCACAGGGAGTCTACGAGCAGTACTTC
CDR3: CASRIGAQGVYEQYF

J: TRBJ1-2
size: NA
V: TRBV5-1
D: NA
DNA: TGCGCCAGCAGCACGACCGGACAGTCTGGCTACACCTTC
CDR3: CASSTTGQSGYTF

J: TRBJ2-5
size: NA
V: TRBV11-3
D: TRBD1
DNA: TGTGCCAGCAGCTCGACAGGGGCCCAAGAGACCCAGTACTTC
CDR3: CASSSTGAQETQYF

J: TRBJ1-4
size: once
V: TRBV24-1
D: NA
DNA: TGTGCCACCAGTGAGGGAGGGAATGAAAAACTGTTTTTT
CDR3: CATSEGGNEKLFF

J: TRBJ1-2
size: NA
V: TRBV4-1
D: TRBD1
DNA: TGCGCCAGCAGCCCCGGGACAGGGGGCTTGAACTATGGCTACACCTTC
CDR3: CASSPGTGGLNYGYTF